The present T cell receptor beta chain was sequenced within a study of T cell responses to AZD1222 COVID-19 vaccine. Regarding the study as a whole: Spike-specific TCR breadth and depth grew following two AZD1222 doses.

Investigators merged groups given second doses at roughly 4 or roughly 12 weeks. The assay was immunoSEQ multiplex PCR, and TCRdb's table has in-frame clones only and misses some. This sample has about 46,000 clones, with about 87% found just once. This clone occurred a few times. Antigen unknown. This TCR came from an adult who received the AZD1222 COVID-19 vaccine. The sequenced sample was peripheral blood, obtained 28 days after the second AZD1222 dose.

CDR3 DNA: TGTGCCAGCAGTTCCGGACAGGGGAGCGGCTACACCTTC. Its protein product is CASSSGQGSGYTF. This chain uses TRBV12-3 or TRBV12-4 with TRBJ1-2; 9 bases align to TRBD1. The V and J ends lost 4 bases and 8 bases, in that order; junction bases with no gene match: 5. The CDR3 sequence is 13 residues long.